The 6 T cell receptor beta chains presented below share a single source sample, sequenced in a study of control samples from healthy donors and cancer patients. Sequenced by immunoSEQ multiplex PCR; TCRdb stores in-frame clones only, minus some. Among some 120,000 clones listed, 88% were seen once. Material for sequencing was blood. The receptors were gathered from a woman between 65 and 79 years old in good health.

This chain links TRBV7-8 with TRBJ1-2; no firm D call. Germline CDR1 is SGHVS and CDR2 is FQNEAQ. The CDR3 sequence is 14 residues long. V was shortened by 5 bases and J by 5 bases, with 15 bases between the two germline ends. The CDR3 protein is CASSAYSVQYGYTF. Here the CDR3 DNA reads TGTGCCAGCAGCGCTTACAGTGTTCAATATGGCTACACCTTC.

V usage is TRBV5-4 and J usage is TRBJ2-5; TRBD2 matches at 9 bases. J lost 5 bases, V lost 0 bases, and 5 bases had no gene match. Germline assignment: CDR1 SGHNT and CDR2 YYREEE (reference sequence). The CDR3 loop spans 15 amino acids. CDR3 coding DNA: TGTGCCAGCAGCTTGGGCGGGGGGGCGTTGGAGACCCAGTACTTC. Translation gives CASSLGGGALETQYF.

A single count supports this clone. The V call is TRBV10-3, the J call TRBJ1-5; D not certain. The ends were cut back, 6 bases at V and 2 bases at J, with 5 bases in the middle. The germline CDR1 and CDR2 sequences are ENHRY and SYGVKD. The CDR3 runs to 12 residues. The CDR3 protein is CAISSRNQPQHF. The CDR3 DNA sequence: TGTGCCATCAGCAGCCGCAATCAGCCCCAGCATTTT.

This sequence joins TRBV18 and TRBJ1-2, with D perhaps TRBD1 (6 bases). The V gene lost 3 bases and the J gene lost 5 bases, with 10 bases spanning the gap. Germline CDR1 KGHSH, CDR2 LQKENI. CDR3 length equals 13 residues. The DNA of the CDR3 is TGTGCCAGCTCACCTCAGGACAGATATGGCTACACCTTC. This codes for CASSPQDRYGYTF.

The genes are TRBV20-1 and TRBJ1-4; no clear D. Trimming shortened V by 3 bases and J by 8 bases, and 7 bases separated the two germline ends. Germline V gene data show CDR1 as DFQATT and CDR2 as SNEGSKA (reference sequence). This CDR3 is 11 amino acids long. The CDR3 DNA reads TGCAGTGCTAGGGTGGGAGAAAAACTGTTTTTT. It translates to CSARVGEKLFF.

This rearrangement joins TRBV7-9 to TRBJ2-1; 8 nucleotides match TRBD2. With V trimmed by 5 bases and J by 6 bases, 15 bases remained unmatched. Germline V CDR1 and CDR2: SEHNR, FQNEAQ (reference sequence). The CDR3 contains 17 residues. CDR3 in DNA: TGTGCCAGCAGCCCCTCCAGGGCCAGCGGGGGTCTCAATGAGCAGTTCTTC. This gives the protein CASSPSRASGGLNEQFF.